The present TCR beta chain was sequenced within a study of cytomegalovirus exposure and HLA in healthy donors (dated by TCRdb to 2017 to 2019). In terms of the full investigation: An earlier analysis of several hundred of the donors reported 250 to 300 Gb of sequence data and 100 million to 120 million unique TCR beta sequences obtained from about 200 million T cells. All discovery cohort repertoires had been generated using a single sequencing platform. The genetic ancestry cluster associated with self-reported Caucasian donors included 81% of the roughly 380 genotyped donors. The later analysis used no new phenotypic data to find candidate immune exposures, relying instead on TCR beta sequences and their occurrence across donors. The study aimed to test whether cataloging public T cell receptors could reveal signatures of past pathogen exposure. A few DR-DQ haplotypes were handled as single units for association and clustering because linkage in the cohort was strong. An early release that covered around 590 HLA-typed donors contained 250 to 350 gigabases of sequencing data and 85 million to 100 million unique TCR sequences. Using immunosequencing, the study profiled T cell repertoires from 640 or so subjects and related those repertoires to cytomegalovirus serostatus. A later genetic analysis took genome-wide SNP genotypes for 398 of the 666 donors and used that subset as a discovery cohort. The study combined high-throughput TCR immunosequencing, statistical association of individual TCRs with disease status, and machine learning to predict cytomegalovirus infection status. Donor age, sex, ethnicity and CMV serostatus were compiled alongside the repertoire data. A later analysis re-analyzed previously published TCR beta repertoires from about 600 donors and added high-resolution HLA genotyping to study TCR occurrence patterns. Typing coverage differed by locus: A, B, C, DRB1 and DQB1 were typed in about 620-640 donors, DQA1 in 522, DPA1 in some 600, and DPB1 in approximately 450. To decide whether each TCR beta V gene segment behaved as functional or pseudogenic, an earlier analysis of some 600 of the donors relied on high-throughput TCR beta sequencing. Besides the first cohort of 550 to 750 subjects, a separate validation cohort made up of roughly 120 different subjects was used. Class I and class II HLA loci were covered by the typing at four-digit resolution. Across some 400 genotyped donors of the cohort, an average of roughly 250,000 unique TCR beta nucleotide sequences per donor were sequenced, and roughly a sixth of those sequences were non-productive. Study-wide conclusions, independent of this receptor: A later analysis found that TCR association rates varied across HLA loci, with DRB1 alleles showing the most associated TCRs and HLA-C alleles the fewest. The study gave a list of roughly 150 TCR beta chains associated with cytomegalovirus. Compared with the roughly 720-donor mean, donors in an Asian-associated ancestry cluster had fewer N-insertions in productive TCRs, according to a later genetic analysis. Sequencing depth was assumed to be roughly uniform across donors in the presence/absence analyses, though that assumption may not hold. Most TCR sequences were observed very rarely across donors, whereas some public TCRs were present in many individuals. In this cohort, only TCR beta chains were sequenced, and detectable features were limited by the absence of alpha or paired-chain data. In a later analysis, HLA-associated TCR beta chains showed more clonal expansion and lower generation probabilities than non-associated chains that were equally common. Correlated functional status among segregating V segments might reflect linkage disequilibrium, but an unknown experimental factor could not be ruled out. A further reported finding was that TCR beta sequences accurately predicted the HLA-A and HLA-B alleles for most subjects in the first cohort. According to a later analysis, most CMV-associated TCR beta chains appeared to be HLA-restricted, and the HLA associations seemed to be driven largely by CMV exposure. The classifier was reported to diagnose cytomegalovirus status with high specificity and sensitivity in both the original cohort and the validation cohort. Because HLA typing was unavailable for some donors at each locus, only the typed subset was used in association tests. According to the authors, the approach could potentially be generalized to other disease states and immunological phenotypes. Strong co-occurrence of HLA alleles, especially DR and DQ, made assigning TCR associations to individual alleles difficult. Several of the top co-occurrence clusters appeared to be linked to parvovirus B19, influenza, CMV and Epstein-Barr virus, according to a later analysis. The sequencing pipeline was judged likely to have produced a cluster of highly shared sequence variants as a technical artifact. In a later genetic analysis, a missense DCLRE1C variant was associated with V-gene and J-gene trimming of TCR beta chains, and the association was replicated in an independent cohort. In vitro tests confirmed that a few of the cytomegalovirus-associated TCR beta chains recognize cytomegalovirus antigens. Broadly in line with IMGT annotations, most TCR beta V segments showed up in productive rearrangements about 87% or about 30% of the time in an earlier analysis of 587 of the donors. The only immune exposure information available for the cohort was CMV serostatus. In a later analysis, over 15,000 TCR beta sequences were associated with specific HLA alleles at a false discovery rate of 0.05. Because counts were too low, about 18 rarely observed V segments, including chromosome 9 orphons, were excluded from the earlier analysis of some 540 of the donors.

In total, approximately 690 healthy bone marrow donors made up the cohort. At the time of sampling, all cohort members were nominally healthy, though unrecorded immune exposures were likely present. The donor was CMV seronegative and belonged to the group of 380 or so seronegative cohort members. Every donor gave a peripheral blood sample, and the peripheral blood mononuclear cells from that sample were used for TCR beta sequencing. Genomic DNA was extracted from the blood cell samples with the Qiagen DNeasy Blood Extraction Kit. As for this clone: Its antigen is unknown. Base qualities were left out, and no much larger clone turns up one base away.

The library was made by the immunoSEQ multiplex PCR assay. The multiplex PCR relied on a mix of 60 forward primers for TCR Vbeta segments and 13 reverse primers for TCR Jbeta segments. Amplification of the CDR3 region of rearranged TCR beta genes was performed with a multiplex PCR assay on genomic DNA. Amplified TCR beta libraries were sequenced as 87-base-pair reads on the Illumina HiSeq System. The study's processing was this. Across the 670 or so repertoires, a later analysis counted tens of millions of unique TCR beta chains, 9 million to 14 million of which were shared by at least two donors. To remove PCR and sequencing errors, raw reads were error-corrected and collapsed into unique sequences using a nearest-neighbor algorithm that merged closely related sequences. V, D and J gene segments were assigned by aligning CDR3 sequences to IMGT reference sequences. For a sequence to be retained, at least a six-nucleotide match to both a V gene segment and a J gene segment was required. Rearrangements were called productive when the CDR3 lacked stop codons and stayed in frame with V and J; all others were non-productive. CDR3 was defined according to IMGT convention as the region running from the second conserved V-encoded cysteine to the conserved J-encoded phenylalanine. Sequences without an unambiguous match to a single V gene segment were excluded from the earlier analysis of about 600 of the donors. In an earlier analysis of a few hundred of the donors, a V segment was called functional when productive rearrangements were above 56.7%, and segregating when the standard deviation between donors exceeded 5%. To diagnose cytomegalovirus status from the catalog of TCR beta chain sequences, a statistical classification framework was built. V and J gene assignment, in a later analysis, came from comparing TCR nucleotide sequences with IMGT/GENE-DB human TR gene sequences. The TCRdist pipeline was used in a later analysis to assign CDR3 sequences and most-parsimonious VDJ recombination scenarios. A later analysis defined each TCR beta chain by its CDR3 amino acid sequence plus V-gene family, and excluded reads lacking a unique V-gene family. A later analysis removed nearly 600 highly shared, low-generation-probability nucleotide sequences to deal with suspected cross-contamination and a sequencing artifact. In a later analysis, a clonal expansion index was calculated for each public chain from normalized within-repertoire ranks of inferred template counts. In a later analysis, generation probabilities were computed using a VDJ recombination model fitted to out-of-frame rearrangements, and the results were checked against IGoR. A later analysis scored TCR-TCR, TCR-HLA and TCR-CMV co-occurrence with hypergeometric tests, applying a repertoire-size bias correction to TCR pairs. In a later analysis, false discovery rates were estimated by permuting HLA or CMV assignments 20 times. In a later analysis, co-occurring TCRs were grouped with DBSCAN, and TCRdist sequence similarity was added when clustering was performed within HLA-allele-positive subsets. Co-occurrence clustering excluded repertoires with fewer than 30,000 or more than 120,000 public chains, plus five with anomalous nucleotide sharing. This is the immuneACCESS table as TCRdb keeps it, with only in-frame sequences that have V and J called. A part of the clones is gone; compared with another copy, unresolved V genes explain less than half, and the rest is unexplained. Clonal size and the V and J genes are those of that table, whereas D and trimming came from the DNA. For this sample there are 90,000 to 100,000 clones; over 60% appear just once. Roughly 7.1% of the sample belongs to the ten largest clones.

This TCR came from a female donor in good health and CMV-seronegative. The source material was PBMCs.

CDR3 loop: CASSPRRTSFNSYEQYF. The bases are TGTGCCAGTAGTCCGAGAAGGACTAGCTTCAACTCCTACGAGCAGTACTTC. The chain joins TRBV19 to TRBJ2-7; 8 middle bases align to TRBD2. Trimmed from V: 5 bases; trimmed from J: 0 bases; junction bases lacking a gene match: 12. According to the germline V gene (reference sequence), CDR1 reads LNHDA and CDR2 reads SQIVND. There are 17 amino acids in the CDR3, from cysteine to phenylalanine inclusive. Of the read, only the CDR3 DNA is kept; its 51 bases are in frame from base 1.